This TCR beta chain stems from a study of blood T cell repertoires in COVID-19. For the study at large: Researchers got acute and convalescent COVID-19 samples from the United States, Italy and Spain.

Germline CDR1 and CDR2: SEHNR and FQNEAQ (reference sequence). Unmatched junction bases numbered 4, after V lost 2 bases and J lost 2 bases. The CDR3 sequence is 15 residues long. As originally analysed: The assay estimated nucleated cells by amplifying reference gene primers. Profiling relied on immunoSEQ multiplex PCR, and the TCRdb table lists in-frame clones only, not all of them. V, J and clone size were drawn from that table, and D and trimming were deduced from the DNA. Of 270,000 or so clones in the sample, about four fifths were seen once. This study enrolled people aged roughly 18 to 89 from about two dozen US geographic areas.

The J gene is TRBJ2-3, the V gene TRBV7-9; 7 bases fit TRBD1. This TCR came from a man in his fifties or sixties who had recovered from COVID-19. Material for sequencing was PBMCs or T cells enriched from blood (not recorded which). Written as DNA, the CDR3 is TGTGCCAGCAGCTTAAGGGACAGCTCCACAGATACGCAGTATTTT. This gives the protein CASSLRDSSTDTQYF.